Listed below are T cell receptor beta chains from one sample, sequenced in a study of CD4 T cells in relation to SARS-CoV-2 and coronaviruses. Their antigens remain unidentified. Sequencing was performed with immunoSEQ multiplex PCR; in TCRdb, only in-frame clones are kept and a portion is missing. This sample has around 20,000 clones, with roughly 78% found just once. Sequencing was done on a sample of CD4+ T cells from PBMCs, cultured in vitro. These receptors were taken from a human donor in good health. Each CDR3 is given with its conserved first and last residue. The order of the fields is J gene, clone size, CDR3 length, V gene, CDR3 protein. Not all rows give a size; the values are once, few, many and, for expanded clones, a class.

j_gene: TRBJ2-4
abundance: NA
len: 13
v_gene: TRBV3-1/TRBV3-2
CDR3aa: CASSQGSKNIQYF

j_gene: TRBJ2-7
abundance: NA
len: 18
v_gene: TRBV11-2
CDR3aa: CASSLDVVARTVAYEQYF

j_gene: TRBJ2-1
abundance: NA
len: 13
v_gene: TRBV6-2/TRBV6-3
CDR3aa: CASSTSRHNEQFF

j_gene: TRBJ2-3
abundance: NA
len: 16
v_gene: TRBV24-1
CDR3aa: CATSEAGLAGADTQYF

j_gene: TRBJ2-3
abundance: NA
len: 15
v_gene: TRBV5-1
CDR3aa: CASSLEGRRTDTQYF

j_gene: TRBJ1-6
abundance: NA
len: 15
v_gene: TRBV20-1
CDR3aa: CSASGGGGQGSPLHF

j_gene: TRBJ1-6
abundance: NA
len: 14
v_gene: TRBV3-1/TRBV3-2
CDR3aa: CASSQAGGSSPLHF

j_gene: TRBJ2-3
abundance: few
len: 15
v_gene: TRBV27
CDR3aa: CASSLTSGSSDTQYF

j_gene: TRBJ2-5
abundance: NA
len: 11
v_gene: TRBV5-1
CDR3aa: CASSSRETQYF

j_gene: TRBJ2-1
abundance: NA
len: 11
v_gene: TRBV2
CDR3aa: CASSDVYSEFF

j_gene: TRBJ1-1
abundance: few
len: 12
v_gene: TRBV6-1
CDR3aa: CASRTLDTEAFF

j_gene: TRBJ2-6
abundance: NA
len: 15
v_gene: TRBV25-1
CDR3aa: CASSEQGPGANVLTF

j_gene: TRBJ2-1
abundance: NA
len: 16
v_gene: TRBV7-9
CDR3aa: CASSPWGLAGGNEQFF

j_gene: TRBJ2-2
abundance: NA
len: 15
v_gene: TRBV7-7
CDR3aa: CASSLGGSGTGELFF

j_gene: TRBJ1-2
abundance: medium-sized
len: 14
v_gene: TRBV6-6
CDR3aa: CASSYQVVNYGYTF

j_gene: TRBJ2-3
abundance: once
len: 14
v_gene: TRBV6-1
CDR3aa: CASSERGDTDTQYF

j_gene: TRBJ1-4
abundance: NA
len: 14
v_gene: TRBV7-8
CDR3aa: CASSLDPRSEKLFF

j_gene: TRBJ2-2
abundance: NA
len: 14
v_gene: TRBV28
CDR3aa: CASSEGTVTGELFF